The rows below give T cell receptor beta chains drawn from one sample of a study of vaccination and CD4 T cells after COVID-19. Each CDR3 protein gets one entry after TCRdb re-called the PCR reads with MiXCR. The sample includes 9,000 to 15,000 distinct CDR3 sequences, roughly 46% of them seen just once. No antigen is known for these receptors. The source material was CD4+ T cells from blood, cultured in vitro. The receptors were gathered from a human donor who had recovered from COVID-19. Both conserved end residues are part of each CDR3. D genes are given only for firm matches. Size is omitted from some rows. Given values are once, few, many or a class for expanded clones.

d_gene,v_gene,abundance,j_gene,CDR3nt,CDR3aa
NA,TRBV7-3,NA,TRBJ1-1,TGTGCCAGCAGCTTAATTCGGGACACTGAAGCTTTCTTT,CASSLIRDTEAFF
TRBD2,TRBV5-1,NA,TRBJ2-7,TGCGCCAGCAGCTTGGCTAGCGGACAACGACAATACGAGCAGTACTTC,CASSLASGQRQYEQYF
TRBD1,TRBV11-2,few,TRBJ2-7,TGTGCCAGCAGCCCTTCCGGGACAGGGGGTATAGGGCAGTACTTC,CASSPSGTGGIGQYF
NA,TRBV5-4,few,TRBJ2-2,TGTGCCAGCAGCCAAGGGGGATCGAACACCGGGGAGCTGTTTTTT,CASSQGGSNTGELFF
NA,TRBV11-2,few,TRBJ1-1,TGTGCCAGCAGCTTTGGTTGGACCGGGGTGAACACTGAAGCTTTCTTT,CASSFGWTGVNTEAFF
NA,TRBV11-2,NA,TRBJ1-1,TGTGCCAGCAGCTTAGGTACAGGGACCACTGAAGCTTTCTTT,CASSLGTGTTEAFF
TRBD1,TRBV27,once,TRBJ1-2,TGTGCCAGCAGTTTATCAGGACAGGGGGCCCTCTATGGCTACACCTTC,CASSLSGQGALYGYTF
TRBD1,TRBV12-5,NA,TRBJ2-7,TGTGCTAGTGGTCCAGGACAGGGGTCCTACGAGCAGTACTTC,CASGPGQGSYEQYF
NA,TRBV29-1,NA,TRBJ1-2,TGCAGCGTTTTAGCGACGGATGGCTACACCTTC,CSVLATDGYTF
NA,TRBV10-3,few,TRBJ1-2,TGTGCCATCAGTGAATGGGGGCCTCCGTCCGGCTACACCTTC,CAISEWGPPSGYTF
TRBD2,TRBV4-3,NA,TRBJ2-3,TGCGCCAGCAGCCAAGATCCAGACCAGTTAGCGGGGGGTAGCACAGATACGCAGTATTTT,CASSQDPDQLAGGSTDTQYF
NA,TRBV20-1,NA,TRBJ1-1,TGCAGTGCTGGGTCCGAGGGCACTGAAGCTTTCTTT,CSAGSEGTEAFF
NA,TRBV19,NA,TRBJ1-1,TGTGCCAGTAGTATGAGGGGGGAGTACACTGAAGCTTTCTTT,CASSMRGEYTEAFF
NA,TRBV10-3,NA,TRBJ1-6,TGTGCCATCAGTGACTCCAGCCAGGCTTCACCCCTCCACTTT,CAISDSSQASPLHF
NA,TRBV29-1,NA,TRBJ1-2,TGCAGCGTTGAAGGAAACAGCTATGGCTACACCTTC,CSVEGNSYGYTF
NA,TRBV4-2,NA,TRBJ1-3,TGTGCCAGCAGCCAAGATGTTGGGGGGTCTGGAAACACCATATATTTT,CASSQDVGGSGNTIYF
TRBD2,TRBV19,NA,TRBJ2-3,TGTGCCAGTAGTTCTGGGAGGTTTGGAGGGAGGGCAGATACGCAGTATTTT,CASSSGRFGGRADTQYF
TRBD1,TRBV24-1,few,TRBJ2-3,TGTGCCACAATGAGGTCAGGGGGCTCAGATACGCAGTATTTT,CATMRSGGSDTQYF
TRBD1,TRBV4-3,NA,TRBJ2-2,TGCGCCAGCAGCCAAGCCGGGACAGCTAACACCGGGGAGCTGTTTTTT,CASSQAGTANTGELFF
NA,TRBV4-3,NA,TRBJ1-5,TGCGCCAGCAGCTTGACAGTGGATAGCAATCAGCCCCAGCATTTT,CASSLTVDSNQPQHF
NA,TRBV27,NA,TRBJ2-7,TGTGCCAGCAGCGGCAGGGGTAGCTCCTACGAGCAGTACTTC,CASSGRGSSYEQYF
TRBD2,TRBV12-3/TRBV12-4,NA,TRBJ2-5,TGTGCCAGCAGTCTAGCGGGAGGGCCCTTCGAGACCCAGTACTTC,CASSLAGGPFETQYF
NA,TRBV7-3,medium-sized,TRBJ2-7,TGTGCCAGCAGCCTTAGGGTTCTAGGCGAGCAGTACTTC,CASSLRVLGEQYF
NA,TRBV20-1,NA,TRBJ1-1,TGCAGTGCTAGAGATGGTAGACGGTCCACTGAAGCTTTCTTT,CSARDGRRSTEAFF
NA,TRBV7-3,NA,TRBJ1-2,TGTGCCAGCGGCCGGGACGGTACATATGGCTACACCTTC,CASGRDGTYGYTF
TRBD1,TRBV6-5,few,TRBJ1-5,TGTGCCAGCAGTTACTCCGCTAGGGGACAGTATAGCAATCAGCCCCAGCATTTT,CASSYSARGQYSNQPQHF
NA,TRBV6-4,NA,TRBJ1-2,TGTGCCAGCAGTTCTCAGGGTTTTGATGGCTACACCTTC,CASSSQGFDGYTF
TRBD1,TRBV7-2,few,TRBJ1-2,TGTGCCAGCAGCTTAGGGCGACAGGGACGTGGCTACACCTTC,CASSLGRQGRGYTF
TRBD1,TRBV7-8,NA,TRBJ1-5,TGTGCCAGCAGCTTACGGACAGGGGGCCCTCTTGGCAATCAGCCCCAGCATTTT,CASSLRTGGPLGNQPQHF
TRBD2,TRBV20-1,few,TRBJ2-1,TGCAGTGCTATCGGTCTAGCGGGAGGGCCAAAGAATGAGCAGTTCTTC,CSAIGLAGGPKNEQFF
TRBD1,TRBV20-1,NA,TRBJ2-7,TGCAGTGCTAAGGGGACAGGAACCTACGAGCAGTACTTC,CSAKGTGTYEQYF
TRBD2,TRBV7-2,NA,TRBJ2-5,TGTGCCAGCAGCTCGCTCGGGGGGGCAACAGAGACCCAGTACTTC,CASSSLGGATETQYF
TRBD1,TRBV19,NA,TRBJ2-7,TGTGCCAGTAGTATAACAGGGGTCGAGCAGTACTTC,CASSITGVEQYF
TRBD2,TRBV20-1,NA,TRBJ2-7,TGCAGTGCTAGAGATAGACTAGCGGGGGACCGCTCCTACGAGCAGTACTTC,CSARDRLAGDRSYEQYF
TRBD1,TRBV27,NA,TRBJ2-1,TGTGCCAGCACCACTACCGGGACAGGGATGTTCTTC,CASTTTGTGMFF
TRBD1,TRBV12-3/TRBV12-4,NA,TRBJ2-5,TGTGCCAGCAGTTTTACCGGACAGGGACAAGAGACCCAGTACTTC,CASSFTGQGQETQYF
TRBD1,TRBV12-3/TRBV12-4,NA,TRBJ2-2,TGTGCCAGCAGTTCTAGGACAGGGGTCACCGGGGAGCTGTTTTTT,CASSSRTGVTGELFF
TRBD1,TRBV27,once,TRBJ1-6,TGTGCCAGCCGAAGGACAGGGGTAAATAATTCACCCCTCCACTTT,CASRRTGVNNSPLHF
NA,TRBV6-1,NA,TRBJ2-6,TGTGCCAGCAGGGACGGGGGCTCTGGGGCCAACGTCCTGACTTTC,CASRDGGSGANVLTF
TRBD2,TRBV7-2,NA,TRBJ2-7,TGTGCCAGCAGCCCGTCTAGCGGTACCCACGAGCAGTACTTC,CASSPSSGTHEQYF
NA,TRBV20-1,medium-sized,TRBJ1-1,TGCAGTGCCGACAAGGGGGGGGCGTCTGAAGCTTTCTTT,CSADKGGASEAFF
NA,TRBV20-1,NA,TRBJ1-1,TGCAGTGCCGCGGGACGGCGAAACACTGAAGCTTTCTTT,CSAAGRRNTEAFF
NA,TRBV19,NA,TRBJ1-2,TGTGCCAGTAGTACATCACCGGGGGATCGAGGCTACACCTTC,CASSTSPGDRGYTF
NA,TRBV2,NA,TRBJ2-7,TGTGCCAGCAGCACACAGGGTTACGAGCAGTACTTC,CASSTQGYEQYF
TRBD1,TRBV10-1,NA,TRBJ2-3,TGCGCCAGCAGTTGGGACAGGGGGCAGGTAACGCAGTATTTT,CASSWDRGQVTQYF
NA,TRBV6-1,NA,TRBJ1-5,TGTGCCAGCACTTGGGACTTCCTAAATCAGCCCCAGCATTTT,CASTWDFLNQPQHF